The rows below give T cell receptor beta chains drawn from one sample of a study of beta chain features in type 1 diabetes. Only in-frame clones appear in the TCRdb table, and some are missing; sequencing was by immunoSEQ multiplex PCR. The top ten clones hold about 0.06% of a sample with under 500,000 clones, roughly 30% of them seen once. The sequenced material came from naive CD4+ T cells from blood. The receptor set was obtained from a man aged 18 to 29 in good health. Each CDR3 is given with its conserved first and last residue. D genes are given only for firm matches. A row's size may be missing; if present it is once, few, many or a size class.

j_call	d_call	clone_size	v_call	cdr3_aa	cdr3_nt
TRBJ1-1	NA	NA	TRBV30	CAWRPRTAGNTEAFF	TGTGCCTGGAGACCCAGGACGGCGGGGAACACTGAAGCTTTCTTT
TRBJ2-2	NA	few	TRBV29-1	CSAAKLFTGELFF	TGCAGCGCCGCTAAACTGTTCACCGGGGAGCTGTTTTTT
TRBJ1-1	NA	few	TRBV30	CAWSVRVTEAFF	TGTGCCTGGAGTGTACGGGTCACTGAAGCTTTCTTT
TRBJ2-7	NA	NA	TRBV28	CASSLYLEGYEQYF	TGTGCCAGCAGTTTATACTTGGAAGGGTACGAGCAGTACTTC
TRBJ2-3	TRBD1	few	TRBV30	CAWSEKGTGDTQYF	TGTGCCTGGAGTGAGAAAGGGACAGGAGATACGCAGTATTTT
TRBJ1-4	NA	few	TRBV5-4	CASSLSGANEKLFF	TGTGCCAGCAGCTTGAGCGGTGCTAATGAAAAACTGTTTTTT
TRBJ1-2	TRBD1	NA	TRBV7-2	CASSWGQGTYGYTF	TGTGCCAGCAGCTGGGGACAGGGGACGTATGGCTACACCTTC
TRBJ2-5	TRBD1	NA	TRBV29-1	CSGGQGIQETQYF	TGCAGCGGGGGACAGGGAATACAAGAGACCCAGTACTTC
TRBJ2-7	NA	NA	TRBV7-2	CASTLSWGGYYEQYF	TGTGCCAGCACCCTATCATGGGGAGGATACTACGAGCAGTACTTC
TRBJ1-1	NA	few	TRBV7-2	CASSLRFPEAFF	TGTGCCAGCAGCTTAAGGTTCCCTGAAGCTTTCTTT
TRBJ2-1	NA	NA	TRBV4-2	CASSPPGGGGYNEQFF	TGTGCCAGCAGCCCGCCAGGGGGAGGGGGCTACAATGAGCAGTTCTTC
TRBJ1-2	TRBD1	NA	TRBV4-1	CASSQGVRGSGYTF	TGCGCCAGCAGCCAAGGCGTCAGGGGGTCTGGCTACACCTTC
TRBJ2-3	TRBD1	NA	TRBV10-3	CAISEDYRGGDTQYF	TGTGCCATCAGTGAGGATTATAGAGGGGGCGATACGCAGTATTTT
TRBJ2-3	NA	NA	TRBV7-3	CASSLTSGRTDTQYF	TGTGCCAGCAGCTTAACTAGCGGACGCACAGATACGCAGTATTTT
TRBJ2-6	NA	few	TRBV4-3	CASSRLNGANVLTF	TGCGCCAGCAGCCGCCTAAACGGGGCCAACGTCCTGACTTTC
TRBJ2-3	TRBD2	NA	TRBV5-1	CASTWTSGTTDTQYF	TGCGCCAGCACCTGGACTAGCGGGACCACAGATACGCAGTATTTT
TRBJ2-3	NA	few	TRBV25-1	CASSEWVADTQYF	TGTGCCAGCAGTGAATGGGTAGCAGATACGCAGTATTTT
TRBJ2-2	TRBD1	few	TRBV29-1	CSVTGTGNTGELFF	TGCAGCGTTACCGGGACAGGGAACACCGGGGAGCTGTTTTTT
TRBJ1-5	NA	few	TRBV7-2	CASSDGALWQPQHF	TGTGCCAGCAGCGATGGTGCGTTGTGGCAGCCCCAGCATTTT
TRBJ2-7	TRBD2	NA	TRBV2	CASRTTSGSYEQYF	TGTGCCAGCAGAACCACTAGCGGGAGTTACGAGCAGTACTTC
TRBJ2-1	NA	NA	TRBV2	CASSVLYGLYNEQFF	TGTGCCAGCAGTGTGTTGTACGGACTGTACAATGAGCAGTTCTTC
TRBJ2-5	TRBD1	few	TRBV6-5	CASRGQGLAWTQYF	TGTGCCAGCAGGGGACAGGGCCTGGCATGGACCCAGTACTTC
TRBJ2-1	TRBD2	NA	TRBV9	CASSPRLAQYNEQFF	TGTGCCAGCAGCCCGAGACTAGCTCAATACAATGAGCAGTTCTTC
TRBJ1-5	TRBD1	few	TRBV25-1	CASSELDRGRPQHF	TGTGCCAGCAGTGAGCTGGACAGGGGGCGGCCCCAGCATTTT
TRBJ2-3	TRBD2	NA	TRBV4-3	CASSQDVAGATDTQYF	TGCGCCAGCAGCCAAGATGTAGCGGGAGCGACAGATACGCAGTATTTT
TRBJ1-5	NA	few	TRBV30	CAWSPLGDQPQHF	TGTGCCTGGAGTCCCTTAGGAGACCAGCCCCAGCATTTT
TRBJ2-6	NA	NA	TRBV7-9	CASSLGTGANVLTF	TGTGCCAGCAGCTTAGGGACTGGGGCCAACGTCCTGACTTTC
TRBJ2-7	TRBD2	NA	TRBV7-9	CASSASGGVYEQYF	TGTGCCAGCAGCGCTAGCGGGGGGGTATACGAGCAGTACTTC
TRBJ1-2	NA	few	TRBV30	CAWSGPDGHGYGYTF	TGTGCCTGGAGTGGCCCAGACGGGCACGGCTATGGCTACACCTTC
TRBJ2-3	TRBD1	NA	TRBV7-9	CASNPGQGWDTQYF	TGTGCCAGCAACCCGGGACAGGGTTGGGATACGCAGTATTTT
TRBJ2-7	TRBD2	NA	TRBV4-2	CASSRTEREAFYEQYF	TGTGCCAGCAGCCGAACCGAGCGGGAGGCTTTCTACGAGCAGTACTTC
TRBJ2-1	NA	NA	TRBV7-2	CASSLAGRINEQFF	TGTGCCAGCAGCTTAGCGGGACGGATCAATGAGCAGTTCTTC
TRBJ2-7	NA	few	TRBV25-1	CASSEYPRAGYEQYF	TGTGCCAGCAGTGAATATCCGCGAGCCGGTTACGAGCAGTACTTC
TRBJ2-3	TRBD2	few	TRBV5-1	CASSAGLAGASDTQYF	TGCGCCAGCAGCGCGGGACTAGCGGGAGCCTCAGATACGCAGTATTTT
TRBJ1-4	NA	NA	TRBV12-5	CASGLDALFPIGKLFF	TGTGCTAGTGGTTTGGATGCTCTCTTCCCTATAGGGAAACTGTTTTTT
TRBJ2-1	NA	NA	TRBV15	CATSRGRYNEQFF	TGTGCCACCAGCAGAGGTCGGTACAATGAGCAGTTCTTC
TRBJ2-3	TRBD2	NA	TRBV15	CATSSRRSGSRMDTQYF	TGTGCCACCAGCTCTCGCCGTAGCGGGAGTAGGATGGATACGCAGTATTTT
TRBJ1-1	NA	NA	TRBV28	CASSPDVYTEAFF	TGTGCCAGCAGTCCGGACGTGTACACTGAAGCTTTCTTT
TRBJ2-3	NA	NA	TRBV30	CAWSVPSTDTQYF	TGTGCCTGGAGTGTACCTAGCACAGATACGCAGTATTTT
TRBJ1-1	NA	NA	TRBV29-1	CSVERLLGAGEAFF	TGCAGCGTTGAGAGGTTACTGGGGGCGGGTGAAGCTTTCTTT
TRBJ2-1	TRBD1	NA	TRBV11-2	CASSRGTGGNEQFF	TGTGCCAGCAGCCGGGGGACAGGAGGCAATGAGCAGTTCTTC
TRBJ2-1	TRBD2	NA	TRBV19	CASRSSGRTPEQFF	TGTGCCAGTAGATCTAGCGGGAGAACACCTGAGCAGTTCTTC
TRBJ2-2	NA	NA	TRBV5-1	CASSFTGSGELFF	TGCGCCAGCAGCTTCACGGGATCCGGGGAGCTGTTTTTT
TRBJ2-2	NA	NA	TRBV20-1	CSANTPGELFF	TGCAGTGCTAATACACCCGGGGAGCTGTTTTTT
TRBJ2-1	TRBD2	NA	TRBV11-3	CASSARLAGGLVNEQFF	TGTGCCAGCAGCGCGCGACTAGCGGGAGGGTTGGTCAATGAGCAGTTCTTC
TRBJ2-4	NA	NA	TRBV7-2	CASSLEGSKNIQYF	TGTGCCAGCAGCTTAGAGGGGTCCAAAAACATTCAGTACTTC
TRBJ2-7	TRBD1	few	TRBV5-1	CASSSGTGTRAYEQYF	TGCGCCAGCAGCTCGGGGACAGGGACGAGGGCCTACGAGCAGTACTTC
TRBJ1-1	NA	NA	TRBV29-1	CSVSVWNTEAFF	TGCAGCGTTTCAGTGTGGAACACTGAAGCTTTCTTT